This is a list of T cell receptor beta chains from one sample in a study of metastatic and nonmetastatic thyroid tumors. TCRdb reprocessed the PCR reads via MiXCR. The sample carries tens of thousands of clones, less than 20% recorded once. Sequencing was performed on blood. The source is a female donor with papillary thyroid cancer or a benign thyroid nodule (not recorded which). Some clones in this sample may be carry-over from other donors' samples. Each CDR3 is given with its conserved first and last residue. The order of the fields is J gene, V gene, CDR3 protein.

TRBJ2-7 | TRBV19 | CASSTYRDEQYF
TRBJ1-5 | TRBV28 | CASSHSGTGGAPQPQHF
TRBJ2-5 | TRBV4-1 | CASSQGDRSTKTQYF
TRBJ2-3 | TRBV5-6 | CASSFVPSGRAPDTQYF
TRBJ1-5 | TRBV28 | CASSLVGDQPQHF
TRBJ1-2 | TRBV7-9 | CASSLGAYGYTF
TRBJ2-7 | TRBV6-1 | CASSPLTGNEQYF
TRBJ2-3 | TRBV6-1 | CASRTGGNTDTQYF
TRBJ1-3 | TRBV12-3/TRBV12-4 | CASSFYGGYSGNTIYF
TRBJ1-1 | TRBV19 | CASSTAPYGTAFF
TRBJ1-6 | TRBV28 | CASRWDRLDSPLHF
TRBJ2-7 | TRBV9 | CASSVARSVDEQYF
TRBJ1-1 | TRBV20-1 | CSAREGVSNTEAFF
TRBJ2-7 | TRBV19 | CASSIGPMRAAYEQYF
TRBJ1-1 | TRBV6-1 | CASTVRSNTEAFF
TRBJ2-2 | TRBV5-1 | CASSFSGGNTWELFF
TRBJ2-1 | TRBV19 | CASKEREGRGDNEQFF
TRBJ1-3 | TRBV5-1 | CASSLVGFSGNTIYF
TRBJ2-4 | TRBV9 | CASSVADRMLSKNIQYF
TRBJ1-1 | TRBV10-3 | CAISETDTEAFF
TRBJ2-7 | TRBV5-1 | CASRTASSYEQYF
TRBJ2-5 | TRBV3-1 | CASSQERSYQETQYF
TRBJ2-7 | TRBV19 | CASSNTDRLYEQYF